Included here is one TCR beta chain sequence, with context. Its target is unknown. The data were taken from a study of cytomegalovirus exposure and HLA in healthy donors. The CDR3 has 15 residues. Germline V gene lookup returns CDR1 GTSNPN and CDR2 SVGIG (reference sequence). The germline V and J ends were trimmed by 1 base and 6 bases, with 18 bases remaining between them. Regarding the study as a whole: Diagnosis of cytomegalovirus status made by the classifier reportedly showed high specificity and sensitivity. In a later analysis, HLA-C alleles had the fewest associated TCRs, DRB1 alleles the most.

Among the donors, all were healthy bone marrow donors. It was with 60 Vbeta and 13 Jbeta primers that the PCR ran. Assay used: immunoSEQ multiplex PCR; TCRdb lists only in-frame clones, some missing. The data contain around 91,000 clones, around 80% of them singletons. The rearrangement uses TRBV30 and TRBJ1-2; D is ambiguous. The source material was PBMCs. This TCR came from a male donor in good health and CMV-seropositive. CDR3 sequence reads: CAWSAKGGLGNGYTF. CDR3 sequence (DNA): TGTGCCTGGAGTGCTAAGGGAGGGTTAGGGAATGGCTACACCTTC. The variable domain in full, completed from reference TRBV30 and TRBJ1-2, reads SQTIHQWPATLVQPVGSPLSLECTVEGTSNPNLYWYRQAAGRGLQLLFYSVGIGQISSEVPQNLSASRPQDRQFILSSKKLLLSDSGFYLCAWSAKGGLGNGYTFGSGTRLTVV.